The source of this T cell receptor (beta chain) is a study of blood T cells in healthy people across ages (dated by TCRdb to about 2015). Regarding the study in general: In model experiments, template switching captured roughly one uniquely barcoded TCR beta cDNA molecule for every two T cells. Age-related changes in TCR beta repertoire diversity were measured in the study by deep sequencing normalized with unique cDNA molecular identifiers. The donors were divided into four age groups: young (average roughly 15 years), middle-aged (about 40), aged (around 67) and long-lived (roughly 86). Donors of different ages were randomly distributed across sequencing lanes to avoid experimental bias. For two donors (one aged 18 to 30 and one aged 80 or older), the study analyzed two additional independent replicas of 1 million unique cDNA reads from the same blood draw. Findings and caveats that apply to the study as a whole: Compared with the aged group, more naive CD4+ T cells, fewer expanded clones and increased TCR diversity were shown by the long-lived group, suggesting age selection. Observed TCR beta diversity correlated strongly with the percentage of naive T cells measured by flow cytometry. Since profiling was done on bulk unsorted PBMCs, naive and antigen-experienced compartments could not be conclusively compared. Donor CMV infection status was unknown, potentially confounding age-related changes in expanded clonotypes. As age increased, observed TCR beta diversity per million T cells dropped in a roughly linear way, and a significant reduction was already evident by age roughly 36. Estimates of total diversity based on one million sequenced T cells were considered lower bounds and underestimates.

The donors were roughly 40 Caucasian individuals from Russia, aged roughly 6 to 100 years, who were systemically healthy. Each donor gave approximately 9.3 milliliters of peripheral blood, collected into EDTA-treated Vacutainer tubes. Ficoll-Paque density-gradient centrifugation was used to isolate PBMCs, with at least 6.5 million obtained per sample. Total RNA, at least 6 micrograms per sample, was extracted from PBMCs with Trizol reagent. For every donor, flow cytometry on a PBMC aliquot measured the percentage of naive CD45RAhigh/CD27high T cells. About this clonotype: This receptor's antigen is unknown. Nothing much larger sits one base from this clone, and base qualities are not available.

The CDR3 has 14 amino acids, counting the end cysteine and phenylalanine. Only CDR3 DNA is held: 42 bases, read in frame from base 1. Per the germline V gene, SGHRS is the CDR1 and YFSETQ is the CDR2. V has 4 bases trimmed and J has 5 bases trimmed; junction bases matching no gene number 7. Library preparation was by 5' RACE. The sequencer was an Illumina HiSeq 2500. The second PCR ran for about 6 to 12 cycles and used a J-beta primer mix along with a sample-barcoded 5' primer. A unique molecular identifier was introduced onto each TCR beta cDNA molecule by a template-switch 5' adaptor carrying 12 random nucleotides. Each sample yielded at least 3 million CDR3-containing paired-end reads. First-strand cDNA was synthesized from all RNA with the Mint cDNA synthesis kit, primed by a TRBC-specific oligonucleotide. Following uracil-DNA glycosylase treatment, a first 18-cycle PCR with universal primers M1SS and BC2_uni_R was performed on all cDNA. The published analysis was carried out like this. For normalization, 1 million high-quality reads, each with a distinct molecular identifier, were randomly selected from each sample. Reads sharing molecular identifiers were discarded rather than binned into consensus sequences. MiTCR, run with a Q25 quality threshold and the strictest error-elimination algorithm, handled CDR3 identification, clonotype clustering and error correction. A nonparametric unseen species model with Euler transformation was used to estimate a lower bound on total TCR beta diversity. In TCRdb, the public reads were trimmed at Q25 with fastp and aligned with MiXCR, with productive beta chains retained. Merged by CDR3 protein, the rows form single entries marked with the most common genes and DNA. TCRdb, rather than the study authors, made the V and J calls. Recorded for this sample are 650,000 to 1,000,000 distinct CDR3 sequences; roughly 35% of them occurred a single time. The biggest ten clones account for approximately 12% of the sample.

Material for sequencing was blood. This receptor was taken from a man aged 18 to 30 in good health. The sequence is built from TRBV5-1 and TRBJ2-5; 8 central bases correspond to TRBD1. The CDR3 sequence is CASSLTGVEETQYF. Here is the DNA: TGCGCCAGCAGCCTGACAGGGGTAGAGGAGACCCAGTACTTC. The entire variable domain, with the stretches around the CDR3 drawn from the reference TRBV5-1 and TRBJ2-5 proteins, is KAGVTQTPRYLIKTRGQQVTLSCSPISGHRSVSWYQQTPGQGLQFLFEYFSETQRNKGNFPGRFSGRQFSNSRSEMNVSTLELGDSALYLCASSLTGVEETQYFGPGTRLLVL.